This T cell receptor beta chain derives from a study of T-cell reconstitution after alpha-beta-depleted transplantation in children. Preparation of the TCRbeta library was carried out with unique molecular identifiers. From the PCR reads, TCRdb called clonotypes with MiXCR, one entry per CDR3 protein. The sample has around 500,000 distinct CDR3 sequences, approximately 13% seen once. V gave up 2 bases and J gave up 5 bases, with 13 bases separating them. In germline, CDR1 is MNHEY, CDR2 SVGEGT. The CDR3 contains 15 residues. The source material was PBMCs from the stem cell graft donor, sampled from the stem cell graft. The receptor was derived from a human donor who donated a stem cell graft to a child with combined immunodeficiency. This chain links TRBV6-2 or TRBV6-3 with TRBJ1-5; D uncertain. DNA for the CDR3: TGTGCCAGCAGTTACCGGGCAGGAGGCGATCAGCCCCAGCATTTT. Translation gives CASSYRAGGDQPQHF.